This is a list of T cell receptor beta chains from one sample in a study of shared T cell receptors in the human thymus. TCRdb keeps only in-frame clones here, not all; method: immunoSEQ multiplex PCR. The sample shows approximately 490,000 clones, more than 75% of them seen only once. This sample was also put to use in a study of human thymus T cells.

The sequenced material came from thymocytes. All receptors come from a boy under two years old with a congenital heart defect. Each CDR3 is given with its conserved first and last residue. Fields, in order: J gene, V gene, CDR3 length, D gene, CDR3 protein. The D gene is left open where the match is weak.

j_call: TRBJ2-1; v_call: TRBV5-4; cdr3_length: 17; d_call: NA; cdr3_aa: CASVRDKQSSSYNEQFF
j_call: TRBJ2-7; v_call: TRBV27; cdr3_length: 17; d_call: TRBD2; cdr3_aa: CASSLFARLAGAHEQYF
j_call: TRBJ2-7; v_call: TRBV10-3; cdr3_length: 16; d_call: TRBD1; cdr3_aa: CAISEGGQGTSYEQYF
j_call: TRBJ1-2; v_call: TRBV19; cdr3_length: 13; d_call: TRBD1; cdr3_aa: CASSPDRGDGYTF
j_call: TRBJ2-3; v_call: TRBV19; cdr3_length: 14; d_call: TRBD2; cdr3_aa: CASSKRAGGDTQYF
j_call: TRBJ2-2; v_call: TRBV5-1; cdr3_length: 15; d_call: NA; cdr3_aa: CASSSKGEEGRELFF
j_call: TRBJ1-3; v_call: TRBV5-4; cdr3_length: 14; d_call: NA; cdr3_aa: CASSSGGSGNTIYF
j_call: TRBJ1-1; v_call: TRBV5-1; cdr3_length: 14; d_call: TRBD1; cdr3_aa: CASSSLRDRAEAFF
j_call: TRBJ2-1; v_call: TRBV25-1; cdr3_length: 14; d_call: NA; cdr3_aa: CASSAGLYRNEQFF
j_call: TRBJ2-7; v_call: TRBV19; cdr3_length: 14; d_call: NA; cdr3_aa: CASSISTGSDEQYF
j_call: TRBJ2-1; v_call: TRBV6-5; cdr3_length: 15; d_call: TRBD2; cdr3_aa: CASRTLLAAYNEQFF
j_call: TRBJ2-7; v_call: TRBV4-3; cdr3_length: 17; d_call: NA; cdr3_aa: CASSQASPGETSYEQYF
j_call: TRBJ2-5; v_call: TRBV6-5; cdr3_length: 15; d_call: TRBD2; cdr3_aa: CASATSGSLSETQYF
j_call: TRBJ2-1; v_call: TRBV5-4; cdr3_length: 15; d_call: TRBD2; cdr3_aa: CASSFGTTKGHEQFF
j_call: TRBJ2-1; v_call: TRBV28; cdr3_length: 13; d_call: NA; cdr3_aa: CAVEGGSRNEQFF
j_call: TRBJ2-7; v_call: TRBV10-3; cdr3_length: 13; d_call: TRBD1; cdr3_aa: CAITRTGSYEQYF
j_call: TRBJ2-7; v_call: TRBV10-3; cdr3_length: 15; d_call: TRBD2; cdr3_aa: CAISRRAGVSYEQYF
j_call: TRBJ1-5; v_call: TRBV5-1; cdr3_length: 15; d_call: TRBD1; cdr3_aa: CASSLDRGRDQPQHF
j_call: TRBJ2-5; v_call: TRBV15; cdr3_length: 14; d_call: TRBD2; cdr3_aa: CATSSAAGVETQYF
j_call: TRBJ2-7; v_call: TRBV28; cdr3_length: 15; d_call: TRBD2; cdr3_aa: CASSLSGGRPYEQYF
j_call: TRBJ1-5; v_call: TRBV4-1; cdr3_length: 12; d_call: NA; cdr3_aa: CASGGGNQPQHF
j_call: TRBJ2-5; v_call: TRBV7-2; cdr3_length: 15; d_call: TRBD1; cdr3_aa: CASSWNRGQQETQYF
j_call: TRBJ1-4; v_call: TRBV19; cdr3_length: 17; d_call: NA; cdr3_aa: CASKAEFIEATNEKLFF
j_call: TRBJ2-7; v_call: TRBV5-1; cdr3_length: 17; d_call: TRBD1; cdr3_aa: CASSSQGGGQGYYEQYF
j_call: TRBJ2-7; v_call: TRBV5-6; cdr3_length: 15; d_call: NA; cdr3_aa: CASSRTEWGSYEQYF
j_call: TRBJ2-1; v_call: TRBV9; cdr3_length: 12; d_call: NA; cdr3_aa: CASSVGRTKQFF
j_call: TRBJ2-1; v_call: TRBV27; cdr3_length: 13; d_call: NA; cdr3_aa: CASSYRVHNEQFF
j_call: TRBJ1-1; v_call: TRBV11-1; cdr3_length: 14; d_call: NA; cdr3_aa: CASSKTGGNTEAFF